The present T cell receptor beta chain was sequenced within a study of CD8+CD57+ T cells in acquired aplastic anemia (dated by TCRdb to the late 2010s). Regarding the research as a whole: DNA extracted from sorted CD4+ and CD8+ cells had a mean of roughly 3.3 ug, with a range of roughly 0.18 to 27.4 ug. A CD8+CD57+ expansion meant a frequency higher than the mean frequency seen in healthy subjects. Summary of the overall study and its limitations: CD8+ Simpson's diversity did not differ significantly between patients and healthy controls (P=0.060). Roughly 30 CD8+ CDR3 sequences were found to be shared between patients and controls, but these sequences appeared to be highly expressed in patients and within the immunodominant clones of the patients.

To note about this clonotype: Its recognized antigen is unknown. No quality values exist for individual bases; no much larger clone is one base distant.

Flow cytometry had shown CD8+CD57+ cell expansion in the patients selected for sequencing. All patients had severe acquired aplastic anemia diagnosed by International Study of Aplastic Anemia and Agranulocytosis and Camitta criteria. No therapy had been received by the patients at the time of blood sampling. The study deep-sequenced TCR repertoires of sorted CD4+ and CD8+ blood T cells from severe aplastic anemia patients and healthy subjects. In the USA, patient enrollment took place under clinicaltrials.gov protocols 00001620, 01623167, 00001397, 00071045, 00081523 and 00961064. Ficoll-Paque density gradient centrifugation was used to isolate peripheral blood mononuclear cells. Before DNA extraction, CD4+ and CD8+ T cells were sorted by FACS or by magnetic beads. Profiling of TCR beta VDJ combinations and CDR3 sequences used genomic DNA as the template. An Illumina HiSeq 2000 was used for TCR repertoire sequencing. The source study handled its data this way. Repertoire assessment relied on Simpson's diversity index, CDR3 size and DJ length profiles, and TRBV/TRBJ rearrangement plots. The most abundant DNA sequence in the deep sequencing data was taken as the immunodominant clone. CDR3 amino acid sequences were checked for sharing across subjects and were also compared against the VDJdb database and published repertoires. The public reads were reprocessed in TCRdb via fastp at Q25 and MiXCR, keeping in-frame beta chains. Duplicate CDR3 protein sequences are folded into a single record with the most common DNA and genes. In this record, the V and J calls reflect TCRdb's handling and not the investigators' own analysis. This sample is represented by hundreds of thousands of distinct CDR3 sequences; 45% to 65% of them were singletons. The biggest ten clones account for around 1.3% of the sample.

The CDR3 has 14 amino acids, counting the end cysteine and phenylalanine. Solely the CDR3 DNA is kept, with 42 bases framed from the first base. Taken from the germline V gene (reference sequence), the CDR1 and CDR2 loops are LNHDA and SQIVND. Trimming at the junction amounts to 6 bases on V and 5 bases on J, and the germline ends lie 14 bases apart. Rearrangement joined TRBV19 to TRBJ1-5, with a tentative D gene TRBD1 over 6 matching bases. The source of this sequence is a human donor with aplastic anemia. The sample consisted of sorted CD4+, CD8+, or CD8+CD57+ T cells (not recorded which) from PBMCs. The nucleotide sequence reads as follows: TGTGCCAGTAGGGCTACAGGGTTCCATCAGCCCCAGCATTTT. Translation gives CASRATGFHQPQHF.